The rows below give T cell receptor beta chains drawn from one sample of a study of glioma-infiltrating T cells. In TCRdb, the multiplex PCR reads were re-called with MiXCR into one record per CDR3 protein. The sample carries under 200,000 distinct CDR3 sequences, 43% recorded once. Sequencing input: glioma tissue, nonneoplastic brain tissue, or PBMCs (not recorded which). These receptors came from a human donor with low-grade glioma or glioblastoma, undergoing nonglioma brain surgery, or in good health (not recorded which). CDR3s include the opening cysteine and the closing phenylalanine or tryptophan. The D gene is left open where the match is weak. Clone size is given for some rows only: seen once, a few or many times, or a class if the clone is expanded.

j_gene	d_gene	v_gene	abundance	CDR3nt	CDR3aa
TRBJ1-1	TRBD1	TRBV28	many	TGTGCCAGCAGCGGGACAGGGAGGAACACTGAAGCTTTCTTT	CASSGTGRNTEAFF
TRBJ2-5	NA	TRBV6-2/TRBV6-3	NA	TGTGCCAGCAGTTACTCGTGGGACCAAGAGACCAAGTACTTC	CASSYSWDQETKYF
TRBJ1-5	NA	TRBV19	many	TGTGCCAGTAGTCTACTGGGGGGGAGCAATCAGCCCCAGCATTTT	CASSLLGGSNQPQHF
TRBJ2-3	NA	TRBV14	few	TGTGCCAGCAGCCAACTAGAACCAAGGGAGTACACAGATACGCAGTATTTT	CASSQLEPREYTDTQYF
TRBJ1-1	NA	TRBV28	many	TGTGCCAGCAGCACGAGGTTCAGGCCCGTCGCTTTCTTT	CASSTRFRPVAFF
TRBJ2-1	TRBD1	TRBV5-4	NA	TGTGCCAGCAGCTCGGACCCGGGTGGGACAGGGAATTTTAATGAGCAGTTCTTC	CASSSDPGGTGNFNEQFF
TRBJ1-5	NA	TRBV7-9	NA	TGTGCCAGCAACACCGTGGGACGACGGGCGTTTAGCAATCAGCCCCACCATTTT	CASNTVGRRAFSNQPHHF
TRBJ2-1	TRBD1	TRBV7-2	few	TGTGCCAGCAGCCCGACCGGGACAGGCCTACCGTCTAACTACAATGAGCAGTTCTTC	CASSPTGTGLPSNYNEQFF
TRBJ1-1	NA	TRBV20-1	many	TGCAGTGCATCTCCGAGGGTTAACACTGAAGCTTTCTTT	CSASPRVNTEAFF
TRBJ1-4	NA	TRBV2	few	TGTGCCAGCACACTTAAAAATGAAAAACTGTTTTTT	CASTLKNEKLFF
TRBJ2-7	NA	TRBV20-1	many	TGCAGTGCTAGAGAAGTAGCCTCCTACGAGCAGTACTTC	CSAREVASYEQYF
TRBJ1-2	NA	TRBV7-9	many	TGTGCCAGCAGCCAATCTACAGGCGCCTATGGCTACACCTTC	CASSQSTGAYGYTF
TRBJ1-1	NA	TRBV28	NA	TGTGCCAGCAGTTCACCACAGGGTTGGACGACTGAAGCCTTCTTT	CASSSPQGWTTEAFF
TRBJ1-1	TRBD1	TRBV3-1	NA	TGTGCCAGCAGCCGGGGGACAGGGGGAAGGAACACTGAAGCTTTCTTT	CASSRGTGGRNTEAFF
TRBJ1-1	NA	TRBV6-5	NA	TGTGCCAGCAGCCGAATCATGAACACTGAAGCTTTCTTT	CASSRIMNTEAFF
TRBJ1-1	TRBD1	TRBV2	few	TGTGCCAGCAACCTCCAGGGGGCGTCCACTGAAGCTTTCTTT	CASNLQGASTEAFF